Presented here are 16 T cell receptor beta chains from one specimen sequenced in a study of a mutant IDH1 vaccine in newly diagnosed glioma. TCRdb keeps only in-frame clones here, not all; method: immunoSEQ multiplex PCR. The sample has tens of thousands of clones, over 70% seen once. Time point denoted: week 11, during vaccination. Doses comprised 300 ug of mutant IDH1 20-mer peptide each, plus topical imiquimod. Their cognate antigens are unknown. Sample: PBMCs, taken from a glioma patient whose treatment included an IDH1 peptide vaccine. Every receptor here comes from a man between 45 and 60 years old with glioma.

Concerning this clone itself: Germline and junction disagree at one end, which may indicate a read error. This chain uses TRBV13 with TRBJ2-7; the D gene is possibly TRBD1 (5 bases). Germline V gene sequence: CDR1 PRHDT, CDR2 FYEKMQ (reference sequence). CDR3 length equals 14 residues. CDR3 in amino acids: CASTLDSNSYEQYF. The CDR3 DNA follows: TGTGCCAGCACCTTAGACAGCAACTCCTACGAGCAGTACTTC.

There are a few counts of this clone. This chain connects TRBV2 to TRBJ1-5; D unclear. V was cut by 6 bases and J by 4 bases, with 10 bases left in between. CDR3 length equals 13 residues. Germline V gene sequence: CDR1 SNHLY, CDR2 FYNNEI. The CDR3 loop reads CASSITVNQPQHF. The CDR3 bases are TGTGCCAGCAGCATTACAGTAAATCAGCCCCAGCATTTT.

In its sample, this clone is medium-sized. This sequence joins TRBV5-4 and TRBJ2-1, with a weak D call TRBD1 (5 bases). Trimming took off 0 bases at V and 5 bases at J, with 12 bases between the two ends. The CDR3 sequence is 15 residues long. Per the germline V gene, CDR1 is SGHNT and CDR2 is YYREEE (reference sequence). CDR3 bases: TGTGCCAGCAGCTTGGGGGCAGGGCCAAACAATGAGCAGTTCTTC. As protein: CASSLGAGPNNEQFF.

The CDR3 DNA reads as TGCAGTGCTAGAGCAGACAATGAGCAGTTCTTC. Residues: CSARADNEQFF. This sequence joins TRBV20-1 and TRBJ2-1; D gene ambiguous. Germline-derived CDR1 and CDR2 are DFQATT and SNEGSKA (reference sequence). This CDR3 is built from 11 residues. Trimming shortened V by 1 base and J by 5 bases, and 3 bases separated the two germline ends.

The chain employs TRBV7-2 and TRBJ2-7; TRBD1 is a possible D gene (5 bases). Trimming removed 3 bases at V and 5 bases at J, with 8 bases between. CDR3 length: 12 residues. CDR1 is SGHTA, CDR2 FQGNSA, per germline. The CDR3 sequence is CASSFSRDEQYF. The CDR3 nucleotides are TGTGCCAGCAGCTTTAGCAGGGACGAGCAGTACTTC.

As to this clone: One junction end disagrees with the germline gene, perhaps due to a read error. This rearrangement joins TRBV7-2 to TRBJ2-3, with 9 bases matching TRBD2. CDR1 and CDR2 from the germline V gene are SGHTA and FQGNSA. The CDR3 is made up of 16 amino acids. The CDR3 protein is CASSSASGGLLDPVHF. The CDR3 DNA follows: TGTGCCAGCAGCTCCGCCAGCGGGGGGCTACTAGACCCAGTCCATTTT.

The chain links TRBV10-3 to TRBJ1-1; possibly TRBD1 for D (6 bases). This CDR3 is 14 amino acids long. The germline CDR1 and CDR2 sequences are ENHRY and SYGVKD. Trimming pared 6 bases from V and 1 base from J, leaving 12 bases between. The CDR3 region has the DNA TGTGCCATCAGGCAGGGCAGGGGGAACACTGAAGCTTTCTTT. Its translation: CAIRQGRGNTEAFF.

The V call is TRBV21-1, the J call TRBJ2-7; the D segment call TRBD2 is taken from the table without a DNA check. TRBV21-1 is annotated as a pseudogene. CDR3 length equals 17 residues. The CDR3: CASSKKEDGPASYEQYF. In DNA form, the CDR3 reads TGTGCCAGCAGCAAAAAGGAGGATGGCCCAGCCAGCTACGAGCAGTACTTC.

This clone was detected only once. This chain connects TRBV11-3 to TRBJ2-3, with D perhaps given as TRBD1 or TRBD2 (5 bases each). This CDR3 is 15 amino acids long. Germline assignment: CDR1 SGHNT and CDR2 YENEEA. Trimming took 2 bases from V and 2 from J, leaving 11 bases between them. DNA of the CDR3: TGTGCCAGCAGCTTAAGGGACCCCTACACAGATACGCAGTATTTT. It yields the protein CASSLRDPYTDTQYF.

A few counts support this clone. The chain recombines TRBV29-1 with TRBJ1-1; D remains unclear. V shed 7 bases and J shed 4 bases, with 16 bases lying between them. Germline CDR1 SQVTM, CDR2 ANQGSEA. The CDR3 runs to 13 residues. The CDR3 nucleotides read TGCAGCGCCGGACGGGGTGGAGGCACTGAAGCTTTCTTT. It translates to CSAGRGGGTEAFF.

V and J are TRBV11-3 and TRBJ1-1, with a possible D match to TRBD1 (5 bases). Trimming left V 1 base short and J 3 bases short, with 9 bases between. Germline V gives CDR1 SGHNT, CDR2 YENEEA. The CDR3 loop spans 14 amino acids. The CDR3 here is CASSLGTGHTEAFF. As DNA, the CDR3 is TGTGCCAGCAGCTTAGGTACGGGGCACACTGAAGCTTTCTTT. Together with reference TRBV11-3 and TRBJ1-1, the CDR3 gives the full variable domain: EAGVVQSPRYKIIEKKQPVAFWCNPISGHNTLYWYLQNLGQGPELLIRYENEEAVDDSQLPKDRFSAERLKGVDSTLKIQPAELGDSAVYLCASSLGTGHTEAFFGQGTRLTVV.

The chain employs TRBV4-1 and TRBJ1-5; D is unresolved. CDR3 size: 13 residues. The germline V and J ends were trimmed by 0 bases and 5 bases, with 5 bases remaining between them. From germline, CDR1 is MGHRA and CDR2 YSYEKL. As DNA, the CDR3 is TGCGCCAGCAGCCAAGAGGATTATCAGCCCCAGCATTTT. It codes for CASSQEDYQPQHF.

CDR3 residues: CASSPPGRGREQYF. The DNA for the CDR3 is TGTGCCAGCAGCCCACCCGGGAGGGGCCGGGAGCAGTACTTC. The chain is built from TRBV5-8 and TRBJ2-7; TRBD2 matches 8 bases. The CDR3 runs 14 residues. The V and J ends lost 4 bases and 7 bases, in that order; junction bases with no gene match: 10. Germline loops: CDR1 SGHTS, CDR2 YDEGEE.

This chain links TRBV6-1 with TRBJ1-1; D is perhaps TRBD1 (5 bases). The germline gives CDR1 MNHNS, CDR2 SASEGT. The CDR3 length is 10 residues. With 5 bases removed from V and 11 bases from J, the gap between germline ends came to 9 bases. The chain's CDR3 is CASSRGGAFF. CDR3 bases: TGTGCCAGCAGTAGGGGTGGCGCTTTCTTT.

The chain joins TRBV18 to TRBJ1-1, with D possibly matching TRBD1 (5 bases). The germline CDR1 and CDR2 sequences are KGHSH and LQKENI. The CDR3 consists of 15 residues. Deletions cut 3 bases from V and 6 bases from J, with 17 bases between. CDR3: CASSPGTPGSAEAFF. CDR3 sequence (DNA): TGTGCCAGCTCACCCGGGACCCCAGGTTCGGCTGAAGCTTTCTTT.

The chain employs TRBV6-5 and TRBJ2-3, with a possible D match to TRBD1 (6 bases). The CDR3 runs 13 residues. Germline CDR1 reads MNHEY; CDR2 reads SVGAGI. Trimming took 6 bases from V and 1 from J, leaving 8 bases between them. The CDR3 bases are TGTGCCAGCAGCTGGACAGGCACAGATACGCAGTATTTT. It codes for CASSWTGTDTQYF.